Shown below are 8 T cell receptor beta chains from a single sample sequenced in a study of blood T cells in healthy people across ages. Alongside a J-beta primer mix, a sample-barcoded 5' primer served in a second PCR lasting about 7 to 11 cycles. Each CDR3 protein gets one entry after TCRdb re-called the 5' RACE reads with MiXCR. The sample lists over a million distinct CDR3 sequences; approximately 59% were seen once. Sequenced material: blood. The receptors were gathered from a man aged 18 to 30 in good health.

Only one count was recorded for this clonotype. V and J are TRBV2 and TRBJ1-4; 8 bases map to TRBD1. V was clipped by 9 bases and J by 13 bases; unmatched bases: 7. This CDR3 comprises 11 residues. Germline V CDR1 and CDR2: SNHLY, FYNNEI. The chain's CDR3 is CARYRQGRLFF. The CDR3 coding sequence is TGTGCCAGATATAGACAGGGGCGACTGTTTTTT.

The V gene is TRBV10-2, the J gene TRBJ2-4, with TRBD1 matching 9 bases. The CDR3 has 13 amino acids. The V segment lost 3 bases and the J segment 13 bases; nucleotides outside the gene matches: 7. The germline V gene encodes CDR1 WSHSY and CDR2 SAAADI. The CDR3 DNA sequence: TGCGCCAGCAGTGATTCGACAGGGGGAGAGCAGTACTTC. Amino acids: CASSDSTGGEQYF.

V gene TRBV4-3 combines with J gene TRBJ1-2, with 7 bases fitting TRBD1. Per the germline V gene, CDR1 is LGHNA and CDR2 is YSLEER. V was pared by 2 bases and J by 6 bases, with 9 bases of the junction left unmatched. The CDR3 spans 15 residues. DNA for the CDR3: TGCGCCAGCAGCCAATCTTGGACAGGCACTCATGGCTACACCTTC. Translated, it gives CASSQSWTGTHGYTF.

The rearrangement joins TRBV5-1 to TRBJ2-2, with 11 bases that match TRBD2. Per the germline V gene, CDR1 is SGHRS and CDR2 is YFSETQ. The ends lost 2 bases at V and 5 bases at J; junction bases unmatched: 5. The CDR3 spans 16 residues. CDR3: CASSFTSGGRTGELFF. As DNA, the CDR3 is TGCGCCAGCAGCTTTACTAGCGGGGGTAGGACCGGGGAGCTGTTTTTT.

About this clonotype itself: This clone may be a read error of a much larger clone one base away. The J gene is TRBJ2-1, the V gene TRBV7-2; D is ambiguous. V was shortened by 0 bases and J by 3 bases, with 9 bases between the two germline ends. CDR3 length equals 15 residues. Germline CDR1 SGHTA, CDR2 FQGNSA. The DNA for the CDR3 is TGTGCCAGCAGCTTAGCGTTCGGCCTCTACAATGAGCAGTTCTTC. This sequence encodes CASSLAFGLYNEQFF.

This clonotype has just a few counts. The chain is built from TRBV11-2 and TRBJ2-7; D may be TRBD1 (6 bases). Trimming took off 4 bases at V and 6 bases at J, with 10 bases between the two ends. Germline CDR1 and CDR2: SGHAT and FQNNGV. This CDR3 has 12 residues. CDR3 in DNA: TGTGCCAGCAGCTCATACAGGGTCGAGCAGTACTTC. This gives the protein CASSSYRVEQYF.

This rearrangement joins TRBV15 to TRBJ1-6, with 9 bases aligning to TRBD1. V shed 6 bases and J 5 bases; nucleotides not matched to a gene: 17. The CDR3 runs to 19 residues. Germline CDR1 LNHNV, CDR2 YYDKDF (reference sequence). CDR3 region: CATRDRTGTGRFNNSPLHF. In DNA, the CDR3 is TGTGCCACCAGGGATAGAACCGGGACAGGGAGATTCAATAATTCACCCCTCCACTTT.

The chain is built from TRBV4-1 and TRBJ2-2; D might be TRBD1 (6 bases). The CDR3 is made up of 13 amino acids. CDR1 MGHRA and CDR2 YSYEKL come from the germline V gene. V was clipped by 8 bases and J by 3 bases, with 10 bases between them. The DNA of the CDR3 is TGCGCCAGCTACCACAGGGACACCGGGGAGCTGTTTTTT. Its protein is CASYHRDTGELFF.